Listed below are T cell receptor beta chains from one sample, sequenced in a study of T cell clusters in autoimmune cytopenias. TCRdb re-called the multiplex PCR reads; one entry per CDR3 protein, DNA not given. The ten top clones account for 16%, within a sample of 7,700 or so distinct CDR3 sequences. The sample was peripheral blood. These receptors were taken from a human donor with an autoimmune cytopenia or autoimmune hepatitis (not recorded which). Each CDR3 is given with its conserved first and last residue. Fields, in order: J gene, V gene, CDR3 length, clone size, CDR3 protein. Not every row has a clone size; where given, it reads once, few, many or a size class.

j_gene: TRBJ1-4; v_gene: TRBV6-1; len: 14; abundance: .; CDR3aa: CASSETGESEKLFF
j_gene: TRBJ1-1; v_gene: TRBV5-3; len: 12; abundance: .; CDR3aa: CARSLDFGEAFF
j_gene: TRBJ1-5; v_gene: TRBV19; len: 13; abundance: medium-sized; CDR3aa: CASRQGRNQPQHF
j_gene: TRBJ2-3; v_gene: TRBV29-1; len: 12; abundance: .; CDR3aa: CTVEAGMNTQYF
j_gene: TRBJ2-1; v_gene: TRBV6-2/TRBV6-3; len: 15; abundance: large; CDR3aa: CASSYVTSGSNEQFF
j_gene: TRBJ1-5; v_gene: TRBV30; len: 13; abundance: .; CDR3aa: CAWSAGGNQPQHF
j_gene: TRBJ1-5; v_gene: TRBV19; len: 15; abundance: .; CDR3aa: CASRASGDSNQPQHF
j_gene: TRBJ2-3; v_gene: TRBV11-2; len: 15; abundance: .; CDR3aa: CASSFTSGATDTQYF
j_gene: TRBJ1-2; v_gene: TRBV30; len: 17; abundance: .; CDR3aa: CAWRRPSGTNTNYGYTF
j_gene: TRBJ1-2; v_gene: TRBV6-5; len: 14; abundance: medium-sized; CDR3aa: CASRSQGAKDGYTF
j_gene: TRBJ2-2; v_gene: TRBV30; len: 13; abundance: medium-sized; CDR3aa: CAWRGEFGGELFF
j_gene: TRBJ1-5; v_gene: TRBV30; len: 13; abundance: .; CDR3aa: CAWSGGGGQPQHF
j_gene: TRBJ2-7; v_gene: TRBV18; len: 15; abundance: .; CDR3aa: CASSPSSGPLYEQYF
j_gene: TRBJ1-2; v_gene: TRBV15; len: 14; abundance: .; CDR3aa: CATSSGSGNYGYTF
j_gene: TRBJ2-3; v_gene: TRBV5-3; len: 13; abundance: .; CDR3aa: CARSRRERDTQYF
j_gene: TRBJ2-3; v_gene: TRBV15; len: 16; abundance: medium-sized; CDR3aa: CATSREGSRVSDTQYF
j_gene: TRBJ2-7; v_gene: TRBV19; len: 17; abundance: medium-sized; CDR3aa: CASTSGGLAGDSYEQYF
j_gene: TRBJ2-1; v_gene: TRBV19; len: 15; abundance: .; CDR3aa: CASSISGRGYNEQFF
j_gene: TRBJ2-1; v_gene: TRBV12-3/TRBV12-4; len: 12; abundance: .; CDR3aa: CASSNRVNEQFF
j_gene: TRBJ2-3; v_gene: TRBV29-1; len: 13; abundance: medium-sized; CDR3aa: CSVGTSGGDTQYF
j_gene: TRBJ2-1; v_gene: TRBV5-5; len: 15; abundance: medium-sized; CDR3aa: CASSLDGDSYNEQFF
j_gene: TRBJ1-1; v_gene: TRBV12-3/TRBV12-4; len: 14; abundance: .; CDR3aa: CASSSWTENTEAFF
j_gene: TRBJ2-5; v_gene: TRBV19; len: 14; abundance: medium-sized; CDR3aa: CASQGHTAQETQYF
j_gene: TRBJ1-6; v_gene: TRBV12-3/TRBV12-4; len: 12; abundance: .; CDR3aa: CASSPDSKPLHF
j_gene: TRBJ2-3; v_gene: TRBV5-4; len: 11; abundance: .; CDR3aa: CASSFADTQYF
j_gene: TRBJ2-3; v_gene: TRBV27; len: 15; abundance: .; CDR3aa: CASRTGGAGTDTQYF
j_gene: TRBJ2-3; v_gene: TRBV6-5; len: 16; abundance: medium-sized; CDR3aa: CASSVGLDVEADTQYF
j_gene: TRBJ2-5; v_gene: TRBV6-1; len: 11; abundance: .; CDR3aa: CASRKQETQYF
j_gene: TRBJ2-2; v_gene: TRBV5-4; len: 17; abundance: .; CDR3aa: CASSPGLAGGRTGELFF
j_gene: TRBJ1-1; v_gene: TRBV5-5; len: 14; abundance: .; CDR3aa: CASRPVGGNTEAFF
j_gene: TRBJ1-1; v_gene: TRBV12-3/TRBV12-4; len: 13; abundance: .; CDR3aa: CASSFLANTEAFF
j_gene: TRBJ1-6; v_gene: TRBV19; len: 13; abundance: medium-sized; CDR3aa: CASRQGGNSPLHF
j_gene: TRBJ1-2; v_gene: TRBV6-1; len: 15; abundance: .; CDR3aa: CASSELWTGRDGYTF
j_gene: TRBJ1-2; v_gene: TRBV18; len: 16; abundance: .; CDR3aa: CASSPSWTGTDYGYTF